The clone carrying this T cell receptor beta chain was counted a few times. As yet, its antigen is unknown. Universal primer sites and UMIs were introduced during 5'RACE template-switching synthesis of TCR cDNA. One entry per CDR3 protein results from TCRdb running MiXCR on the 5' RACE reads. The repertoire has about 170,000 distinct CDR3 sequences, 11% of them found once; the top ten carry 30% to 45%. These data originate in a study of T cells after yellow fever vaccination. Study-level findings and limits: Researchers cautioned that FACS-sorted repertoires could harbor abundant clonotypes contaminating from the bulk population. The booster response re-showed most primary clones: around 96% CD4, over 80% CD8. Compared with primary, the secondary response was weaker and peaked at day 5, not 15.

V dropped 0 bases and J dropped 9 bases, with 17 bases sitting between them. Per the germline V gene, CDR1 is MGHRA and CDR2 is YSYEKL. This CDR3 contains 15 residues. The origin of this receptor is a man aged 18 to 35 who received the YFV17D yellow fever vaccine. The source was CD8+ T cells sorted from PBMCs, collected 15 days after the yellow fever booster vaccination. The V call is TRBV4-1, the J call TRBJ1-2; D is unresolved. The CDR3 DNA follows: TGCGCCAGCAGCCAAGATGAGCGGCAGAGATCAAGCTACACCTTC. It yields the protein CASSQDERQRSSYTF.